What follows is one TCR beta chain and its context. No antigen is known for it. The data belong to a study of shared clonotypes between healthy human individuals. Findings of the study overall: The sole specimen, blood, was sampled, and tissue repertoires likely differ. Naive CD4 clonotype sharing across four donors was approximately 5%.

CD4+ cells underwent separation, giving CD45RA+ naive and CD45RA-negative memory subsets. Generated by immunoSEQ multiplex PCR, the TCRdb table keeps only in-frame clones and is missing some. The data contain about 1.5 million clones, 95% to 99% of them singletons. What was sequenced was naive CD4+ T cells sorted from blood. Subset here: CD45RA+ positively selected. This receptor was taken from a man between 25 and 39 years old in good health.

CDR3 sequence: CASSSIGSGGVAKNIQYF. The CDR3 nucleotides read TGCGCCAGCAGCTCGATCGGTAGCGGAGGCGTTGCCAAAAACATTCAGTACTTC. The chain has TRBV5-1 and TRBJ2-4, with D tentatively TRBD2 (6 bases). This CDR3 comprises 18 residues. Germline CDR1 reads SGHRS; CDR2 reads YFSETQ. V was shortened by 3 bases and J by 1 base, with 20 bases between the two germline ends.